What follows are 8 T cell receptor beta chains derived from one specimen sequenced in a study of blood T cell repertoires in COVID-19. Clones were sequenced by immunoSEQ multiplex PCR, and TCRdb holds only the in-frame ones, with some missing. The repertoire consists of 200,000 or so clones, with roughly 84% occurring once and the leading ten covering approximately 2.3%. Source material: peripheral blood. The receptors shown here come from a man aged 40-49 years who had recovered from COVID-19.

This chain connects TRBV7-2 to TRBJ2-3, with 9 bases fitting TRBD2. Trimming took 3 bases from V and 8 from J; bases not matched to a gene: 12. CDR1 is SGHTA and CDR2 is FQGNSA in the germline V gene. The CDR3 spans 16 residues. CDR3: CASSFQRAGGSGTQYF. The CDR3 DNA is TGTGCCAGCAGCTTCCAGCGAGCGGGGGGATCGGGTACGCAGTATTTT.

V is TRBV5-6 and J is TRBJ2-5; perhaps TRBD2 as D (5 bases). Germline-derived CDR1 and CDR2 are SGHDT and YYEEEE. This CDR3 has 11 amino acids. V was trimmed by 2 bases and J by 9 bases, leaving 8 bases between them. CDR3 protein: CASSFGEPQYF. Written as DNA, the CDR3 is TGTGCCAGCAGCTTTGGGGAGCCCCAGTACTTC.

The gene calls are TRBV11-2 and TRBJ2-3, with D unresolved. Germline loops: CDR1 SGHAT, CDR2 FQNNGV. This CDR3 has 16 amino acids. V dropped 4 bases and J dropped 0 bases, with 14 bases sitting between them. DNA for the CDR3: TGTGCCAGCAGCTACCGCAGAGGAACTAGCACAGATACGCAGTATTTT. Translating it yields CASSYRRGTSTDTQYF.

This sequence joins TRBV9 and TRBJ2-7; D is perhaps TRBD1 (5 bases). The CDR3 spans 13 residues. V lost 0 bases and J lost 5, with 9 bases in between. Germline V lookup: CDR1 SGDLS, CDR2 YYNGEE. In DNA form, the CDR3 reads TGTGCCAGCAGCGTAGGAGACAGCCACGAGCAGTACTTC. Amino acid sequence: CASSVGDSHEQYF.

The chain carries TRBV2 and TRBJ2-7, with D maybe TRBD1 (5 bases). Trimming took 1 base from V and 6 from J, leaving 10 bases between them. The CDR3 totals 13 residues. CDR1 and CDR2 (germline): SNHLY, FYNNEI. In DNA, the CDR3 is TGTGCCAGCAGTGAAGAGGTGGGGCCCGAGCAGTACTTC. Its protein product is CASSEEVGPEQYF.

The chain has TRBV7-2 and TRBJ2-1; 9 nucleotides match TRBD1. From germline, CDR1 is SGHTA and CDR2 FQGNSA. CDR3 length: 14 residues. Trimming took 6 bases from V and 4 from J; bases not matched to a gene: 4. The CDR3 region has the DNA TGTGCCAGCAGGACAGGGGGGTCTTACAATGAGCAGTTCTTC. Its protein is CASRTGGSYNEQFF.

This chain links TRBV2 with TRBJ2-2, with D perhaps matching TRBD1 (5 bases). CDR1 SNHLY and CDR2 FYNNEI come from the germline V gene. The CDR3 consists of 15 residues. The V gene lost 3 bases and the J gene lost 3 bases, with 11 bases spanning the gap. CDR3 coding DNA: TGTGCCAGCAGTGATTTGTCAGGGTACACCGGGGAGCTGTTTTTT. It specifies CASSDLSGYTGELFF. Filled out from reference TRBV2 and TRBJ2-2, the complete variable domain reads EPEVTQTPSHQVTQMGQEVILRCVPISNHLYFYWYRQILGQKVEFLVSFYNNEISEKSEIFDDQFSVERPDGSNFTLKIRSTKLEDSAMYFCASSDLSGYTGELFFGEGSRLTVL.

The chain employs TRBV7-2 and TRBJ2-3; no reliable D call. With 1 base removed from V and 0 bases from J, the gap between germline ends came to 11 bases. The CDR3 covers 16 residues. Germline CDR1 is SGHTA and CDR2 is FQGNSA. CDR3 region: CASSLVLSTSTDTQYF. In DNA, the CDR3 is TGTGCCAGCAGCTTAGTGCTCTCTACTAGCACAGATACGCAGTATTTT.